The present T cell receptor beta chain was sequenced within a study of molecular identifiers for immune sequencing clone quantification. In its sample, this clonotype was seen many times. Its antigen is not known. From around 18,000 to 910,000 sorted cells, naive CD8 libraries were generated with 10%, 30% or 50% RNA. CD8+CD4-CCR7+CD45RA+ sorting gave the naive CD8 T cells. The authors built bulk TCR libraries by previously described methods with listed TCR primers. TCRdb re-called the PCR reads through MiXCR, storing one row per CDR3 protein. The sample carries about 500,000 distinct CDR3 sequences, less than 30% recorded once. General observations from the study: In naive cells, under 1% of molecules belonged to clones above 20 RNA copies, against over 97% in effector cells.

The V and J ends lost 3 bases and 1 base, in that order; junction bases with no gene match: 6. The CDR3 sequence is 16 residues long. Per germline, CDR1 LGHDT and CDR2 YNNKEL (reference sequence). V gene TRBV3-1 combines with J gene TRBJ2-3; 8 bases fit TRBD2. The sample consisted of naive CD8+ T cells from blood, with Jurkat cell RNA spiked in. Subset noted: FACS-sorted CD8+CD4-CCR7+CD45RA+ naive T cells. This clonotype originated in a human donor in good health. Some libraries in this study had Jurkat cell RNA spiked in. The CDR3 reads CASSQDTSGGTDTQYF. CDR3 DNA: TGTGCCAGCAGCCAGGACACTAGCGGAGGCACAGATACGCAGTATTTT.